The table lists the clone carrying this TCR beta chain with many counts. Its antigen is not known. The V gene's germline CDR1 is SQVTM and CDR2 ANQGSEA. The CDR3 length is 13 residues. V gave up 4 bases and J gave up 5 bases; unmatched junction bases: 4. A single record per CDR3 protein comes from TCRdb applying MiXCR to the 5' RACE reads. The sample shows under 450,000 distinct CDR3 sequences, roughly 15% of them seen only once. This entry belongs to a study of CD8 T cells in ankylosing spondylitis. Whole-study findings and limits: A motif of several highly homologous TCR beta variants was seen as apparently characteristic of ankylosing spondylitis blood.

Sequencing was performed on blood, either unsorted or a sorted T cell fraction (not recorded which). The chain carries TRBV29-1 and TRBJ1-1; the match to TRBD1 covers 10 bases. The source is a male donor with ankylosing spondylitis. CDR3 sequence reads: CSVGDRGGTEAFF. In nucleotides, the CDR3 is TGCAGCGTTGGGGACAGGGGAGGGACTGAAGCTTTCTTT.